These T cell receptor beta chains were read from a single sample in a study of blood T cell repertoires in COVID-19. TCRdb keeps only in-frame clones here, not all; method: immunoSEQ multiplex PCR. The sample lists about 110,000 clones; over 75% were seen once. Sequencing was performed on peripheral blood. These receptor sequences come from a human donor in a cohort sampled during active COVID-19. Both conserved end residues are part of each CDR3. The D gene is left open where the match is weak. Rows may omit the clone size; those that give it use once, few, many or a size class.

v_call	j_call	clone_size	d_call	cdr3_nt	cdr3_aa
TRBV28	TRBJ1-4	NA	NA	TGTGCCAGCAGTTTATCTAGCTTACCAAATGAAAAACTGTTTTTT	CASSLSSLPNEKLFF
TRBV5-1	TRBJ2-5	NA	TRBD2	TGCGCCAGCAGAAGCAATCCACTAGCGGGAGAGACCCAGTACTTC	CASRSNPLAGETQYF
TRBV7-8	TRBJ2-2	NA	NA	TGTGCCAGCAGCTTCGGGAGCTCCGTAATGACCGGGGAGCTGTTTTTT	CASSFGSSVMTGELFF
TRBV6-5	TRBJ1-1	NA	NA	TGTGCCAGCAGTTCCCAGAACACTGAAGCTTTCTTT	CASSSQNTEAFF
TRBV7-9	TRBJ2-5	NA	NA	TGTGCCAGCAGCTTAGAAATTCAGGGTCTGCAAGAGACCCAGTACTTC	CASSLEIQGLQETQYF
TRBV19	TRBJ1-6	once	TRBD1	TGTGCCAGTAGTATAGCCGGCAGGGGGCGAGGTTCACCCCTCCACTTT	CASSIAGRGRGSPLHF
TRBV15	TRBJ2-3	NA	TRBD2	TGTGCCACCAGCGGCGCGGGGGGCCCACGAGATACGCAGTATTTT	CATSGAGGPRDTQYF
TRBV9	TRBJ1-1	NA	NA	TGTGCCAGCAGCGTAGGGGGAGACACTGAAGCTTTCTTT	CASSVGGDTEAFF
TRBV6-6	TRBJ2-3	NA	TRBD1	TGTGCCAGCAGGGCAATGACAGGGGCTAGCACAGATACGCAGTATTTT	CASRAMTGASTDTQYF
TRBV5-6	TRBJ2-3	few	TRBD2	TGTGCCAGCAGCGCTAGCGGGGGGGCAACAGATACGCAGTATTTT	CASSASGGATDTQYF
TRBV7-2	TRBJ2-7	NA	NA	TGTGCCAGCAGCTACAAGACAGGCTTGGGGGAGCAGTACTTC	CASSYKTGLGEQYF
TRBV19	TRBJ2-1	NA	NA	TGTGCCCTTAAAAAGGGGGGGCTGCCCTGCTGGGGAATCAATGAGCAGTTCTTC	CALKKGGLPCWGINEQFF
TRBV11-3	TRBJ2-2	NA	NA	TGTGCCAGCGCAAGGGGCGGTGTCACCGGGGAGCTGTTTTTT	CASARGGVTGELFF
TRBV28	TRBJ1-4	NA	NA	TGTGCCAGCAGTTTATCAGGGACTTGGGAAAAACTGTTTTTT	CASSLSGTWEKLFF
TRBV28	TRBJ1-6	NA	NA	TGTGCCAGCGGCAGGTTGTGGAATTCACCCCTCCACTTT	CASGRLWNSPLHF
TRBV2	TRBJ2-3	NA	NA	TGTGCCAGCAGTGAACGGCGCGGGGGCGATACGCAGTATTTT	CASSERRGGDTQYF
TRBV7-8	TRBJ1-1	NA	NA	TGTGCCAGCAGCTTAGGTGCGTGGACAGAGAACACTGAAGCTTTCTTT	CASSLGAWTENTEAFF
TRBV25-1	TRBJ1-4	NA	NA	TGTGCCAGCAGTGAAGCAGGGCCTAATGAAAAACTGTTTTTT	CASSEAGPNEKLFF
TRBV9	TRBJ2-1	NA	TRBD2	TGTGCCAGCAGTCCCGGGGGCCCTAGCGGGAGTCACGAGCAGTTCTTC	CASSPGGPSGSHEQFF
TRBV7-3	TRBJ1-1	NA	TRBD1	TGTGCCAGCAGCTTGGGACAGGGGGCTACTGAAGCTTTCTTT	CASSLGQGATEAFF
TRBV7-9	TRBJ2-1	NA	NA	TGTGCCAGCAGCCGAGCGCAGGGTTTCTACAATGAGCAGTTCTTC	CASSRAQGFYNEQFF
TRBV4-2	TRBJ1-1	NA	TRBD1	TGTGCCAGCAGCCGATCCGGGACAGGGGACACTGAAGCTTTCTTT	CASSRSGTGDTEAFF
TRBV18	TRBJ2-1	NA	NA	TGTGCCAGCTCACAAGGGACTGGCGGAAACAATGAGCAGTTCTTC	CASSQGTGGNNEQFF